Listed here are 16 T cell receptor beta chains from one sample, sequenced in a study of T cell responses to AZD1222 COVID-19 vaccine. The data were produced by immunoSEQ multiplex PCR, yet TCRdb's version contains in-frame clones alone and is incomplete. The data contain tens of thousands of clones, approximately 90% of them singletons. Sequencing used peripheral blood, obtained 28 days after the second AZD1222 dose. All receptors come from an adult who received the AZD1222 COVID-19 vaccine.

The V call is TRBV29-1, the J call TRBJ2-3; D not resolved. The ends were cut back, 3 bases at V and 1 base at J, with 17 bases in the middle. The length of the CDR3 is 16 residues. Germline-derived CDR1 and CDR2 are SQVTM and ANQGSEA. The CDR3 DNA reads as TGCAGCGTTGATTTCTCCCGCGGAAAGGGCACAGATACGCAGTATTTT. Protein: CSVDFSRGKGTDTQYF.

The rearrangement uses TRBV28 and TRBJ2-4; D possibly corresponds to TRBD2 (5 bases). V shed 3 bases and J shed 10 bases, with 7 bases lying between them. Looked up from germline, CDR1 is MDHEN and CDR2 is SYDVKM. This CDR3 is 11 amino acids long. The CDR3 DNA follows: TGTGCCAGCAGTTTGTGGGAGATTCAGTACTTC. It specifies CASSLWEIQYF.

This chain links TRBV5-4 with TRBJ1-6; 7 nucleotides align to TRBD1. The CDR3 totals 15 residues. J lost 6 bases, V lost 3 bases, and 6 bases had no gene match. Germline CDR1 is SGHNT and CDR2 is YYREEE (reference sequence). The CDR3 DNA reads as TGTGCCAGCAGCTCCCGGGACAGCCGTAATTCACCCCTCCACTTT. It specifies CASSSRDSRNSPLHF.

In the case of this clone: The junction differs from germline at one of its ends, possibly a read error. The chain has TRBV2 and TRBJ1-1; TRBD1 matches 9 bases. Germline-derived CDR1 and CDR2 are SNHLY and FYNNEI. This CDR3 region has 17 residues. The CDR3 nucleotides are TGTGCCAGCAGAGAAGGACAGGGGAAGGGTCCGGCCACTGAAGCTTTCTTT. Its protein product is CASREGQGKGPATEAFF.

Turning to this clone: The sample contains more than one DNA sequence encoding this CDR3. V usage is TRBV19 and J usage is TRBJ1-2; D gene unclear. The CDR3 is 12 amino acids. V shed 3 bases and J shed 5 bases, with 7 bases lying between them. The germline V gene encodes CDR1 LNHDA and CDR2 SQIVND (reference sequence). CDR3 region: CASSITGYGYTF. CDR3 coding DNA: TGTGCCAGTAGTATCACGGGATATGGCTACACCTTC.

The V call is TRBV7-8, the J call TRBJ1-1; D unclear. The germline V gene has CDR1 SGHVS and CDR2 FQNEAQ. V dropped 1 base and J dropped 1 base, with 7 bases sitting between them. The CDR3 consists of 14 residues. The CDR3 nucleotides read TGTGCCAGCAGCTTAGTCATCCCGAACACTGAAGCTTTCTTT. It codes for CASSLVIPNTEAFF.

V is TRBV28 and J is TRBJ1-3; no clear D gene. Germline V gives CDR1 MDHEN, CDR2 SYDVKM. This CDR3 region has 14 residues. V was trimmed by 5 bases and J by 3 bases, leaving 11 bases between them. The CDR3 DNA reads as TGTGCCAGCAGTCTCCGGTTCGATGGAAACACCATATATTTT. This translates into CASSLRFDGNTIYF.

The chain carries TRBV10-2 and TRBJ1-2; D uncertain. Between the trimmed V and J ends, which lost 3 bases and 8 bases, there was a span of 10 bases. Germline V lookup: CDR1 WSHSY, CDR2 SAAADI. The CDR3 extends over 12 amino acids. The CDR3: CASSDQRQGYTF. DNA of the CDR3: TGCGCCAGCAGTGACCAAAGGCAGGGCTACACCTTC.

On this clone: The sample contains more than one DNA sequence encoding this CDR3. The rearrangement uses TRBV18 and TRBJ1-1; D ambiguous. This CDR3 is built from 14 residues. V dropped 3 bases and J dropped 3 bases, with 11 bases sitting between them. Germline CDR1 KGHSH, CDR2 LQKENI. CDR3 protein: CASSPPAGYTEAFF. The CDR3 region has the DNA TGTGCCAGCTCACCGCCGGCCGGATACACTGAAGCTTTCTTT.

The V and J genes are TRBV9 and TRBJ2-3; 9 nucleotides line up with TRBD1. Trimming removed 3 bases from V and 6 bases from J; junction bases left unmatched: 11. This CDR3 comprises 16 residues. CDR1 and CDR2 from the germline V gene are SGDLS and YYNGEE. This CDR3 reads CASSAPRQGVRDTQYF. DNA for the CDR3: TGTGCCAGCAGCGCACCCCGACAGGGGGTGAGGGATACGCAGTATTTT.

V gene TRBV4-3 combines with J gene TRBJ2-1; TRBD1 matches at 8 bases. The CDR3 consists of 15 residues. With 3 bases clipped from V and 8 bases from J, the junction kept 9 bases outside the gene matches. Germline lookup yields CDR1 LGHNA and CDR2 YSLEER. The CDR3, as DNA: TGCGCCAGCAGCCAGGCCGGGACAGGATGGGATGAGCAGTTCTTC. Protein product: CASSQAGTGWDEQFF.

The sample holds one count of this clone. The J gene is TRBJ1-2, the V gene TRBV29-1; maybe TRBD1 (6 bases). In germline, CDR1 is SQVTM, CDR2 ANQGSEA. This CDR3 spans 13 amino acids. The V end lost 0 bases, the J end lost 4 bases, and 9 bases lay between the germline ends. Here the CDR3 DNA reads TGCAGCGTTGAAGAGGGGGCTGGCTATGGCTACACCTTC. Amino acids: CSVEEGAGYGYTF.

The CDR3 DNA reads as TGTGCCAGCAGCCAACTGGGGACTAGCTTCAACAATGAGCAGTTCTTC. It codes for CASSQLGTSFNNEQFF. The V gene is TRBV14, the J gene TRBJ2-1, with 9 bases aligning to TRBD2. This CDR3 is built from 16 residues. The trim removed 2 bases at V and 5 bases at J, leaving 7 bases unmatched. From germline, CDR1 is SGHDN and CDR2 FVKESK.

This clone was observed once. The V gene is TRBV6-6, the J gene TRBJ1-4; D unclear. There are 11 residues in the CDR3. Germline loops: CDR1 MNHNY, CDR2 SVGAGI (reference sequence). Trimming stripped 3 bases from V and 7 bases from J, with 3 bases between. This CDR3 reads CASSYVEKLFF. The CDR3 nucleotides are TGTGCCAGCAGTTATGTTGAAAAACTGTTTTTT.

This clone was observed a single time. The junction and the germline gene differ at one end; a read error may be behind it. This rearrangement joins TRBV5-1 to TRBJ2-7; D may be TRBD1 (5 bases). The CDR3 sequence is 14 residues long. Germline CDR1 is SGHRS and CDR2 is YFSETQ. CDR3 nucleotide sequence: TGCGCCAGCAGCTTGGATAGGGGCCCCTACGGGCAGTACTTC. This codes for CASSLDRGPYGQYF.

V is TRBV30 and J is TRBJ1-5, with D perhaps TRBD1 (5 bases). V lost 0 bases to trimming and J lost 5 bases, with 11 bases between them. The CDR3 is made up of 14 amino acids. Looked up from germline, CDR1 is GTSNPN and CDR2 is SVGIG (reference sequence). This CDR3 is CAWSVGGSDQPQHF. CDR3 DNA: TGTGCCTGGAGTGTGGGGGGGAGTGATCAGCCCCAGCATTTT.